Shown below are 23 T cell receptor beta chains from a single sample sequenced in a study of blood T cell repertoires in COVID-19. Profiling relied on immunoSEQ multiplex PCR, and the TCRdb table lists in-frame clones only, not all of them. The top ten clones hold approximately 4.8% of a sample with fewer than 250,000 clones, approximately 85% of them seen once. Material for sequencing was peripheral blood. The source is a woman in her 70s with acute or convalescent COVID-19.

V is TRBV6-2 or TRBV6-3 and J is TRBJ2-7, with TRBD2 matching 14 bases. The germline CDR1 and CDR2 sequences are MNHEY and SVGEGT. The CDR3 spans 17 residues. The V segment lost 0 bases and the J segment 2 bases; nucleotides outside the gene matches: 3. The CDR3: CASSYSAGLAGAYEQYF. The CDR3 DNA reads TGTGCCAGCAGTTACTCGGCGGGACTAGCGGGAGCCTACGAGCAGTACTTC.

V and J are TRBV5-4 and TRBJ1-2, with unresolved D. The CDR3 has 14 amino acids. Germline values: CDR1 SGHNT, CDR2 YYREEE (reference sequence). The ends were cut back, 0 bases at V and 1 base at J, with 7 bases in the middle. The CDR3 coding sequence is TGTGCCAGCAGCTTGGGCCAGAATAACTATGGCTACACCTTC. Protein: CASSLGQNNYGYTF.

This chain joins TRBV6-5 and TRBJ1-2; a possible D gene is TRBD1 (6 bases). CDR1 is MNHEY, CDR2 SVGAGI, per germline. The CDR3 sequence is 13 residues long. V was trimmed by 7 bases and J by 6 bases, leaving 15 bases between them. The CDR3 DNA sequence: TGTGCCAGCAATCGAGGGGGAATTCATGGCTACACCTTC. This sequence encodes CASNRGGIHGYTF.

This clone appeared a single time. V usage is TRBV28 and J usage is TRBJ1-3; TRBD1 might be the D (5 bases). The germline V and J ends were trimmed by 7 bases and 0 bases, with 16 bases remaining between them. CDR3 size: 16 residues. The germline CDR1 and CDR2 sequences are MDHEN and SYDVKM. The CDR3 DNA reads TGTGCCAGCAAATCGGGAGGGGCTGGCTCTGGAAACACCATATATTTT. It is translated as CASKSGGAGSGNTIYF.

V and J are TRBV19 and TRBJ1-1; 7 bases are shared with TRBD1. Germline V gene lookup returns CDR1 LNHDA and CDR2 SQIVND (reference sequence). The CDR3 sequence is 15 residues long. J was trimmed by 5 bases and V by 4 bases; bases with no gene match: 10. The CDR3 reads CASSTRDSVWTEAFF. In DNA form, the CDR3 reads TGTGCCAGTAGTACCCGGGACAGCGTATGGACTGAAGCTTTCTTT. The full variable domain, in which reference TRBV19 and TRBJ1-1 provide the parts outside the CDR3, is DGGITQSPKYLFRKEGQNVTLSCEQNLNHDAMYWYRQDPGQGLRLIYYSQIVNDFQKGDIAEGYSVSREKKESFPLTVTSAQKNPTAFYLCASSTRDSVWTEAFFGQGTRLTVV.

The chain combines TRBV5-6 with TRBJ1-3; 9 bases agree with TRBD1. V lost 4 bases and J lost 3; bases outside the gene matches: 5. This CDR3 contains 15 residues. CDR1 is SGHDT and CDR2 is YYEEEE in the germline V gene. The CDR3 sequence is CASSGGTGNGNTIYF. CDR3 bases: TGTGCCAGCAGCGGCGGGACAGGGAATGGAAACACCATATATTTT.

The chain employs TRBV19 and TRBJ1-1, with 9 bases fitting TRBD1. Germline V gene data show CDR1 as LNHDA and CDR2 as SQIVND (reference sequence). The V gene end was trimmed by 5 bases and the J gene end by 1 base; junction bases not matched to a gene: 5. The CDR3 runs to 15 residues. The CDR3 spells CASSGTGLGNTEAFF. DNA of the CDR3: TGTGCCAGTAGTGGGACAGGGTTAGGGAACACTGAAGCTTTCTTT. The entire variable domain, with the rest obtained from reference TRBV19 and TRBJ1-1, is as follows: DGGITQSPKYLFRKEGQNVTLSCEQNLNHDAMYWYRQDPGQGLRLIYYSQIVNDFQKGDIAEGYSVSREKKESFPLTVTSAQKNPTAFYLCASSGTGLGNTEAFFGQGTRLTVV.

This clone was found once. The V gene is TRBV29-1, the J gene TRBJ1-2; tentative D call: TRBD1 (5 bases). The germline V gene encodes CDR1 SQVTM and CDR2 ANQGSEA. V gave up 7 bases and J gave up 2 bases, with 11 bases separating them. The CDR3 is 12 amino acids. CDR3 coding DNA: TGCAGCGCCACGGACACAAACTATGGCTACACCTTC. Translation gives CSATDTNYGYTF.

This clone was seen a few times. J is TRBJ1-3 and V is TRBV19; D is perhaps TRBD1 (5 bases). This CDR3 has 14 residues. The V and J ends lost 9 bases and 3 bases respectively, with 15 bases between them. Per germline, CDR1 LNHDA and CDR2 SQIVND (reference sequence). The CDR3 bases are TGTGCCAGCTCAATTGGGGCTATTGGAAACACCATATATTTT. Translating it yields CASSIGAIGNTIYF.

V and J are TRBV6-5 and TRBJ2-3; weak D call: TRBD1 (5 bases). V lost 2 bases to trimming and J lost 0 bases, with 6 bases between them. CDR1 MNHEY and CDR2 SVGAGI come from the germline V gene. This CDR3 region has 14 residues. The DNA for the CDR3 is TGTGCCAGCAGTTACAGGGGCAGCACAGATACGCAGTATTTT. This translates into CASSYRGSTDTQYF.

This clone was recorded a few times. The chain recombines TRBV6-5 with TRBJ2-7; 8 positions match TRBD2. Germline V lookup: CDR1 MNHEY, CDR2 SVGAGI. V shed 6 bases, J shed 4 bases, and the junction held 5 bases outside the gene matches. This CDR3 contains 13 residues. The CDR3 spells CASRRTSLYEQYF. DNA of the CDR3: TGTGCCAGCAGGCGGACTAGCCTATACGAGCAGTACTTC.

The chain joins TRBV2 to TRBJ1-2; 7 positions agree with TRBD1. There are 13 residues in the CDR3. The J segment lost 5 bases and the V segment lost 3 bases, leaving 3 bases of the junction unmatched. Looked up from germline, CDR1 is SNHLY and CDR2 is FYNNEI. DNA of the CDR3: TGTGCCAGCAGTGATGGACAGGTTTATGGCTACACCTTC. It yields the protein CASSDGQVYGYTF.

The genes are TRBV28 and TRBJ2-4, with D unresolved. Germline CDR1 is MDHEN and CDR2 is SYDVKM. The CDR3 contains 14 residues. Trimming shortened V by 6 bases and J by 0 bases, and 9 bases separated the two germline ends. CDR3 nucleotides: TGTGCCAGCAGGGAGCAATTAGCCAAAAACATTCAGTACTTC. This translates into CASREQLAKNIQYF.

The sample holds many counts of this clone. CDR3 DNA: TGTGCCAGCAGTTTATCCCTGACTGGTTCCTACGAGCAGTACTTC. This translates into CASSLSLTGSYEQYF. This rearrangement joins TRBV28 to TRBJ2-7; no clear D gene. Germline CDR1 MDHEN, CDR2 SYDVKM. V lost 1 base, J lost 1 base, and 11 bases lay in between. The CDR3 totals 15 residues.

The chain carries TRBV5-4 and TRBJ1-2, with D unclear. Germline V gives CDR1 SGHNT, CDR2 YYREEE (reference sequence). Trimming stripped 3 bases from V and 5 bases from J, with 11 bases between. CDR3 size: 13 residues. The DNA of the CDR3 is TGTGCCAGCAGCTCCTCACTTGAATATGGCTACACCTTC. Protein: CASSSSLEYGYTF.

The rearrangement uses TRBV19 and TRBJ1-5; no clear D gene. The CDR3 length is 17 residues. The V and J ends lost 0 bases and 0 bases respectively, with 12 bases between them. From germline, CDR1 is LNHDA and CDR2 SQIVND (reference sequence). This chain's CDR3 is CASSIDYGPYSNQPQHF. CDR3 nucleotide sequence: TGTGCCAGTAGTATAGATTACGGTCCCTATAGCAATCAGCCCCAGCATTTT.

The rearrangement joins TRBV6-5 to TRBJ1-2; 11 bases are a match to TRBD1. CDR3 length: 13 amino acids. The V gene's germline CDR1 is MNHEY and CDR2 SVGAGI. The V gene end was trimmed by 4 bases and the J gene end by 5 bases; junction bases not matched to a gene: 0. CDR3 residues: CASSWDRGYGYTF. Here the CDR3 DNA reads TGTGCCAGCAGTTGGGACAGGGGGTATGGCTACACCTTC.

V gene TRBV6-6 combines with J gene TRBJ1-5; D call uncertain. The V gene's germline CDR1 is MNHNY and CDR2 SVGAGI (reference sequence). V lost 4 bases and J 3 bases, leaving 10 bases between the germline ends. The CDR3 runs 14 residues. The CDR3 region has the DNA TGTGCCAGCAGTTTTAGGAGTGACAATCAGCCCCAGCATTTT. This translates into CASSFRSDNQPQHF.

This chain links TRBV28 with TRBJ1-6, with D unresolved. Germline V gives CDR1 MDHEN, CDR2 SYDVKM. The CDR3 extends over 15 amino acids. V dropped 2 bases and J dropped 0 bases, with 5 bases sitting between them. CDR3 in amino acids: CASSLPSSYNSPLHF. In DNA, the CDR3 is TGTGCCAGCAGTTTACCGAGCTCCTATAATTCACCCCTCCACTTT.

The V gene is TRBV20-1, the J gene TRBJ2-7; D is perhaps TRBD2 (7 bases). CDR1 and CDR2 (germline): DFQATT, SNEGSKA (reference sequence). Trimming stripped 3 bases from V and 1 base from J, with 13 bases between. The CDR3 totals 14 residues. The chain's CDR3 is CSASGGGASYEQYF. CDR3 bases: TGCAGTGCTAGTGGTGGGGGGGCTTCCTACGAGCAGTACTTC.

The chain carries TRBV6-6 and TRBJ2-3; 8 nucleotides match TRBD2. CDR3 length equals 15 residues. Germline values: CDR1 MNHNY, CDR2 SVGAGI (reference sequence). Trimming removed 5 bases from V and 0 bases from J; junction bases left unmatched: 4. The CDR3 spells CASSTQRESTDTQYF. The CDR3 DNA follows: TGTGCCAGCAGTACCCAGCGGGAGAGCACAGATACGCAGTATTTT.

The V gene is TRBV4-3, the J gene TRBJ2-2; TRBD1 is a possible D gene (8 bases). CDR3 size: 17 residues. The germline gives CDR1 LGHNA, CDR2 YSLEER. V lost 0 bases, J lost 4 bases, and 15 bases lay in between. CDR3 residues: CASSQDINRGGTGELFF. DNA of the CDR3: TGCGCCAGCAGCCAAGATATCAACAGGGGGGGCACCGGGGAGCTGTTTTTT.

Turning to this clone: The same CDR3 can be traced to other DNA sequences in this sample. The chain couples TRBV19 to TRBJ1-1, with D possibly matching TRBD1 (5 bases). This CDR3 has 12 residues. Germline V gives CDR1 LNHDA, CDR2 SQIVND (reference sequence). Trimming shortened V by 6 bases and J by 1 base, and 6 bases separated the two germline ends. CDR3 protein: CASRGGNTEAFF. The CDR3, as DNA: TGTGCCAGTAGGGGGGGGAACACTGAAGCTTTCTTT.